The present TCR beta chain was sequenced within a study of blood T cell repertoires in COVID-19. Study-wide background: Material from acute and convalescent COVID-19 was sourced from the United States, Italy and Spain. The cDNA or gDNA used as material had been derived from T cells, B-cell-depleted T cells, or PBMCs.

In regard to this clone: This CDR3 is also generated by other DNA sequences in the sample.

This CDR3 is built from 14 residues. V shed 1 base, J shed 5 bases, and the junction held 1 base outside the gene matches. The germline V gene encodes CDR1 KGHSH and CDR2 LQKENI. Authors' analysis steps: Amplification with reference gene primers provided the estimates of nucleated cell counts. Assay used: immunoSEQ multiplex PCR; TCRdb lists only in-frame clones, some missing. V and J calls and clone size are given by that table; D and trimming were obtained from the DNA. Among about 60,000 clones listed, about 82% were seen once. The sequenced sample was peripheral blood. This receptor was obtained from a human donor in a cohort sampled during active COVID-19. The chain combines TRBV18 with TRBJ2-2; 7 bases are shared with TRBD1. CDR3 sequence reads: CASSPQGATGELFF. The CDR3 region has the DNA TGTGCCAGCTCACCACAGGGGGCGACCGGGGAGCTGTTTTTT.